A selection of T cell receptor beta chains follows, all from one sample in a study of T cell responses to AZD1222 COVID-19 vaccine. Assay: immunoSEQ multiplex PCR; the TCRdb copy retains only in-frame clones and omits some. The sample carries tens of thousands of clones, 92% recorded once. The specimen comprised peripheral blood, sampled 28 days after the second AZD1222 dose. The receptors were sampled from an adult who received the AZD1222 COVID-19 vaccine. Both conserved end residues are part of each CDR3. Fields, in order: V gene, CDR3 protein.

TRBV5-1 CASSLSVAQETQYF
TRBV2 CASSELDRPFYSNQPQHF
TRBV29-1 CSVEDYWGDRGGLATEAFF
TRBV5-1 CASSLDPGGFIYEQYF
TRBV4-3 CASSQDLGIPVETQYF
TRBV28 CASSAGPSLEGYTF
TRBV7-8 CASSSGPGYTF
TRBV4-2 CASSQDPVTNEKLFF
TRBV7-2 CASSLGSSEQYF
TRBV9 CASSVGEGAAHEQYF
TRBV29-1 CSVAERPYGYTF
TRBV28 CASSPGTGSSYEQYF
TRBV6-6 CASSPLTGANYGYTF
TRBV2 CASSEIGGRVPYNSPLHF
TRBV5-4 CASIPSGRGYNEQFF
TRBV3-1/TRBV3-2 CASSGSSGEQYF
TRBV7-7 CASSLVQGSTGELFF
TRBV18 CASSPQEASDYGYTF
TRBV20-1 CSAVGPGELFF
TRBV7-9 CASSVNRDRVQYF
TRBV3-1/TRBV3-2 CASSQAPRDHFLNQPQHF
TRBV7-2 CASSLVGLAETDTQYF
TRBV11-1 CASSSSRQGTYEQYF
TRBV2 CASSEAIGIFTEAFF
TRBV20-1 CSASSGSLEQYF
TRBV19 CASSIGTGSEKLFF
TRBV4-2 CASTLSLRENEKLFF